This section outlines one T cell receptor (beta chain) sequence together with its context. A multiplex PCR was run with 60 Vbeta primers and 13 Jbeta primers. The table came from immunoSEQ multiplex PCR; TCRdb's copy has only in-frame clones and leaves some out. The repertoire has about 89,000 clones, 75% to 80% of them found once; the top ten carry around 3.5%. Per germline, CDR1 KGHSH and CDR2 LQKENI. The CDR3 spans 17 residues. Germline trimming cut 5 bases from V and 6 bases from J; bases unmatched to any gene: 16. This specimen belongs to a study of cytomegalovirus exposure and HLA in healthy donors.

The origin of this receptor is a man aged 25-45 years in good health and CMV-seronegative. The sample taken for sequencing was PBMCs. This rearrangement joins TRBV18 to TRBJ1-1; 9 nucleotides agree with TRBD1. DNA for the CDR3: TGTGCCAGCTCATACACCCAAACCGGGACAGGGAGCGCTGAAGCTTTCTTT. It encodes CASSYTQTGTGSAEAFF.